What follows describes a single TCR beta chain. Its antigen has not been determined. Base qualities are missing; no much larger clone stands one base away. TCRbeta CDR3 regions were amplified from genomic DNA by means of the immunoSEQ Assay, a bias-controlled multiplex PCR. Concerning the study's data processing: Within the assay, amplification of reference gene primers was used to estimate how many nucleated cells each sample contained. To quantify the absolute abundance of each unique TCRbeta CDR3 rearrangement, sequence reads were collapsed and filtered. For each sample, productive Simpson clonality was calculated as the square root of Simpson's diversity index across productive rearrangements. This is the immuneACCESS table as TCRdb keeps it, with only in-frame sequences that have V and J called. A part of the clones is gone; compared with another copy, unresolved V genes explain less than half, and the rest is unexplained. The DNA gave D and trimming, while V, J and clone size come from that table. A total of under 500,000 clones appear in this sample, nearly 90% of them only once. The ten biggest clones cover roughly 2% of the sample.

Participants in the prospective study were aged roughly 18 to 100 years, lived in about two dozen United States geographic areas, and enrolled through a virtual design. To assign participants to cohorts, the prospective study relied on clinical history that participants themselves reported in a screening survey and a study questionnaire. Each participant in the prospective study had whole blood, serum and a nasopharyngeal or oropharyngeal swab collected by mobile phlebotomists. Prospective study participants could optionally give additional blood draws and questionnaires over an approximately two-month period. Blood samples from the prospective study were shipped frozen or at room temperature prior to DNA extraction. The data originate from a study of blood T cell repertoires in COVID-19 (dated by TCRdb to the early 2020s). Some background on the complete study: The collaborator samples originated in the United States, Italy and Spain and spanned the acute and convalescent phases of COVID-19. Where available, HLA class I and class II types were taken from metadata supplied by the sample provider and were not determined by assay-based typing. Subjects who had been exposed to COVID-19, were actively infected with it, or had recovered from it provided the deeply sampled blood TCRbeta repertoires that made up the dataset. The material from the prospective study consisted of cDNA or gDNA derived from T cells, B-cell-depleted T cells, or PBMCs. The samples were drawn from the first 160 participants of the ongoing ImmuneRACE study and from about 1,200 subjects provided by 6 global collaborators. Nearly every sample came with metadata listing a de-identified subject ID, COVID-19 status, age in years and sex. The repertoires were released in a freely available public database intended as a resource for research on the immune response to SARS-CoV-2.

General study outcomes and caveats: How much clinical and demographic metadata was included differed by source and by participant, and the metadata was provided uncurated.

This clonotype was sampled from a woman between 18 and 30 years old with acute COVID-19. The specimen was PBMCs or T cells enriched from blood (not recorded which).

The nucleotides read TGTGCCAGCAGCCCCCCAACAGGGCCTGGAAACACCATATATTTT. The resulting protein is CASSPPTGPGNTIYF. The rearranged chain carries TRBV5-5 and TRBJ1-3; TRBD1 could be the D gene, as 6 bases match. Including the terminal cysteine and phenylalanine, the CDR3 comprises 15 residues. Only CDR3 DNA is held: 45 bases, read in frame from base 1. V is clipped by 4 bases and J by 2 bases, and the sequence between their germline boundaries is 13 bases long. CDR1 and CDR2, looked up from the germline V gene (reference sequence), are SGHKS and YYEKEE.